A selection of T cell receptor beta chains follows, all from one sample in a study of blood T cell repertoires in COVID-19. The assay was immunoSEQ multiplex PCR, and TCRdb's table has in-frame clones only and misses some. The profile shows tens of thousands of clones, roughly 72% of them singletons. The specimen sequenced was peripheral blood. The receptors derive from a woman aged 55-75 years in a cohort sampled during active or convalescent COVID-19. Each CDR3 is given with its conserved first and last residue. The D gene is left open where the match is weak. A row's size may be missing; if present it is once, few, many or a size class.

cdr3_nt: TGTGCCAGTAGTACGACAGGGGGGTCCTATAATTCACCCCTCCACTTT
cdr3_aa: CASSTTGGSYNSPLHF
v_call: TRBV19
d_call: TRBD1
clone_size: .
j_call: TRBJ1-6
cdr3_length: 16

cdr3_nt: TGTGCCAGCTCAAGCCGGGGGACCACTGAAGCTTTCTTT
cdr3_aa: CASSSRGTTEAFF
v_call: TRBV18
d_call: .
clone_size: once
j_call: TRBJ1-1
cdr3_length: 13

cdr3_nt: TGTGCCAGCAGCTTCGGCGGGGGGACCTACAATGAGCAGTTCTTC
cdr3_aa: CASSFGGGTYNEQFF
v_call: TRBV11-2
d_call: TRBD2
clone_size: .
j_call: TRBJ2-1
cdr3_length: 15

cdr3_nt: TGCGCCAGCAGTCTGGGGGCAGGGTTTACCTACGAGCAGTACTTC
cdr3_aa: CASSLGAGFTYEQYF
v_call: TRBV5-1
d_call: .
clone_size: .
j_call: TRBJ2-7
cdr3_length: 15

cdr3_nt: TGTGCCAGCAGTCTTGCCCAAGGGACACGGGGTTCACCCCTCCACTTT
cdr3_aa: CASSLAQGTRGSPLHF
v_call: TRBV6-2/TRBV6-3
d_call: .
clone_size: .
j_call: TRBJ1-6
cdr3_length: 16

cdr3_nt: TGTGCCAGCAGCCGACACCGACTAGCGGGGGGGCCTACAGATACGCAGTATTTT
cdr3_aa: CASSRHRLAGGPTDTQYF
v_call: TRBV5-5
d_call: TRBD2
clone_size: .
j_call: TRBJ2-3
cdr3_length: 18

cdr3_nt: TGTGCCTGGACAGCGGTGAGGGAAAAAGCTTTCTTT
cdr3_aa: CAWTAVREKAFF
v_call: TRBV30
d_call: .
clone_size: once
j_call: TRBJ1-1
cdr3_length: 12

cdr3_nt: TGTGCCAGCAGCAAAGAATCTTGGAGGGGCTCCTACAATGAGCAGTTCTTC
cdr3_aa: CASSKESWRGSYNEQFF
v_call: TRBV21-1
d_call: .
clone_size: .
j_call: TRBJ2-1
cdr3_length: 17

cdr3_nt: TGTGCCAGCAGCTTAGTAAACCAAGAGACCCAGTACTTC
cdr3_aa: CASSLVNQETQYF
v_call: TRBV11-1
d_call: .
clone_size: .
j_call: TRBJ2-5
cdr3_length: 13

cdr3_nt: TGTGCCAGCAGCTTAGCGCAGGATCAGCCCCAGCATTTT
cdr3_aa: CASSLAQDQPQHF
v_call: TRBV7-2
d_call: .
clone_size: .
j_call: TRBJ1-5
cdr3_length: 13

cdr3_nt: TGCGCCAGCAGCCGAGAAAAACCGGGACAGGGACCCAATGAGCAGTTCTTC
cdr3_aa: CASSREKPGQGPNEQFF
v_call: TRBV5-1
d_call: TRBD1
clone_size: .
j_call: TRBJ2-1
cdr3_length: 17

cdr3_nt: TGTGCCAGCAGTAATAACAGGGGATACACTGAAGCTTTCTTT
cdr3_aa: CASSNNRGYTEAFF
v_call: TRBV2
d_call: TRBD1
clone_size: .
j_call: TRBJ1-1
cdr3_length: 14

cdr3_nt: TGCGCCAGCAGCTCAAGGGTCGACGGACAGGGATATGGCTACACCTTC
cdr3_aa: CASSSRVDGQGYGYTF
v_call: TRBV5-1
d_call: TRBD1
clone_size: .
j_call: TRBJ1-2
cdr3_length: 16

cdr3_nt: TGTGCCAGCAGCCCCTCGGGAACAGGGCTTATCTCTGGAAACACCATATATTTT
cdr3_aa: CASSPSGTGLISGNTIYF
v_call: TRBV4-2
d_call: .
clone_size: .
j_call: TRBJ1-3
cdr3_length: 18

cdr3_nt: TGTGCCAGCAGTGAATCGGACCCCTCGTCAGGGACTGAAGCTTTCTTT
cdr3_aa: CASSESDPSSGTEAFF
v_call: TRBV6-1
d_call: .
clone_size: .
j_call: TRBJ1-1
cdr3_length: 16

cdr3_nt: TGTGCCAGCAGCAAATCCTGGCGGGGGCAAACCTACGAGCAGTACTTC
cdr3_aa: CASSKSWRGQTYEQYF
v_call: TRBV21-1
d_call: .
clone_size: .
j_call: TRBJ2-7
cdr3_length: 16

cdr3_nt: TGCGCCAGCAGCTTTAACACCCAGCGGGGGACAGATACGCAGTATTTT
cdr3_aa: CASSFNTQRGTDTQYF
v_call: TRBV5-1
d_call: TRBD2
clone_size: .
j_call: TRBJ2-3
cdr3_length: 16

cdr3_nt: TGCGCCAGCAGCTTCGGACAGGGGAAATATGGCTACACCTTC
cdr3_aa: CASSFGQGKYGYTF
v_call: TRBV5-1
d_call: TRBD1
clone_size: .
j_call: TRBJ1-2
cdr3_length: 14

cdr3_nt: TGTGCCAGCAGCCCACTAGGGAATACGCAGTATTTT
cdr3_aa: CASSPLGNTQYF
v_call: TRBV7-9
d_call: .
clone_size: .
j_call: TRBJ2-3
cdr3_length: 12

cdr3_nt: TGTGCCAGCTCACAGCAATTTTCTAGCGGGGCAACCCAAGGGACCCAGTACTTC
cdr3_aa: CASSQQFSSGATQGTQYF
v_call: TRBV18
d_call: TRBD2
clone_size: .
j_call: TRBJ2-5
cdr3_length: 18

cdr3_nt: TGTGCCAGCACAGGTGCTAATTCACCCCTCCACTTT
cdr3_aa: CASTGANSPLHF
v_call: TRBV7-2
d_call: .
clone_size: few
j_call: TRBJ1-6
cdr3_length: 12

cdr3_nt: TGTGCCAGCAGTTACTTGTGGGAGCCCTCCTACGAGCAGTACTTC
cdr3_aa: CASSYLWEPSYEQYF
v_call: TRBV6-6
d_call: .
clone_size: .
j_call: TRBJ2-7
cdr3_length: 15

cdr3_nt: TGTGCCAGCAGCTACCTAGCGGGGGGCCGCACAGATACGCAGTATTTT
cdr3_aa: CASSYLAGGRTDTQYF
v_call: TRBV7-2
d_call: TRBD2
clone_size: .
j_call: TRBJ2-3
cdr3_length: 16